The TCR beta chain described here comes from a study of T cells in Graves' hyperthyroidism and ophthalmopathy. Notes on the study in general: Most thyroid clonotypes expanded above 0.001 were also detected in blood.

Using RNA transcripts as the source, TCR beta CDR3 regions were amplified. The HTBI primer set drove a first-round RT-PCR of the TCR CDR3. TCRdb fed the multiplex PCR reads into MiXCR, producing one record per CDR3 protein. The repertoire holds a few hundred thousand distinct CDR3 sequences, with approximately 15% as singletons. This clonotype has at least ten counts. Antigen unknown. Lactation, pregnancy, other autoimmune disease or uncontrolled infection excluded patients. Looked up from germline, CDR1 is MDHEN and CDR2 is SYDVKM. The CDR3 totals 11 residues. V gave up 1 base and J gave up 8 bases, with 5 bases separating them.

The sample consisted of blood. The chain employs TRBV28 and TRBJ1-1; no clear D gene. This TCR was recovered from a woman aged 25 to 39 with Graves' hyperthyroidism that later progressed to Graves' ophthalmopathy. CDR3 in amino acids: CASSLLGEAFF. CDR3 nucleotides: TGTGCCAGCAGTTTATTAGGGGAAGCTTTCTTT. Combining the CDR3 with reference TRBV28 and TRBJ1-1 gives the whole variable domain DVKVTQSSRYLVKRTGEKVFLECVQDMDHENMFWYRQDPGLGLRLIYFSYDVKMKEKGDIPEGYSVSREKKERFSLILESASTNQTSMYLCASSLLGEAFFGQGTRLTVV.